This passage covers 10 T cell receptor beta chains from one sample sequenced in a study of CDR3 diversity in severe acne. In TCRdb, the PCR reads were re-called with MiXCR into one record per CDR3 protein. The repertoire holds 89,000 or so distinct CDR3 sequences, with 45% to 50% as singletons. Sequencing was carried out using blood. The receptors stem from a male donor in good health, serving as a control.

In regard to this clonotype: A much bigger clone sits one base away, suggesting this may be a read error. The gene calls are TRBV11-2 and TRBJ2-1; 10 nucleotides match TRBD2. Germline V lookup: CDR1 SGHAT, CDR2 FQNNGV. The CDR3 spans 18 residues. V shed 7 bases and J 3 bases; nucleotides not matched to a gene: 15. The CDR3 loop is CASTPPGLARVFYNEQFF. In DNA form, the CDR3 reads TGTGCCAGCACTCCTCCGGGACTAGCGAGAGTCTTCTACAATGAGCAGTTCTTC.

The chain employs TRBV29-1 and TRBJ1-2; 10 bases map to TRBD1. Trimming took 7 bases from V and 4 from J; bases not matched to a gene: 6. The germline CDR1 and CDR2 sequences are SQVTM and ANQGSEA. This CDR3 has 13 residues. For the CDR3, the DNA is TGCAGCGGAGGACAGGGGGAGGGCTATGGCTACACCTTC. Its translation is CSGGQGEGYGYTF.

The genes are TRBV19 and TRBJ2-7, with TRBD1 matching over 9 bases. Germline V gene data show CDR1 as LNHDA and CDR2 as SQIVND (reference sequence). The CDR3 has 13 amino acids. J was trimmed by 4 bases and V by 5 bases; bases with no gene match: 3. The chain's CDR3 is CASSSGTGYEQYF. Written as DNA, the CDR3 is TGTGCCAGTAGTTCGGGGACAGGGTACGAGCAGTACTTC.

The chain employs TRBV7-8 and TRBJ2-7; D is possibly TRBD1 (7 bases). The germline V gene has CDR1 SGHVS and CDR2 FQNEAQ. CDR3 length: 16 residues. V lost 1 base and J lost 2, with 15 bases in between. This CDR3 reads CASSLGSPGGPYEQYF. CDR3 in DNA: TGTGCCAGCAGCTTAGGATCCCCAGGGGGGCCCTACGAGCAGTACTTC.

This rearrangement joins TRBV7-9 to TRBJ2-5, with no clear D. The CDR3 has 14 residues. Between the trimmed V and J ends, which lost 5 bases and 2 bases, there was a span of 12 bases. The germline V gene encodes CDR1 SEHNR and CDR2 FQNEAQ (reference sequence). This CDR3 is CASSRPQAQETQYF. CDR3 nucleotides: TGTGCCAGCAGCCGCCCTCAGGCACAAGAGACCCAGTACTTC.

This clonotype appeared many times. The J gene is TRBJ2-7, the V gene TRBV4-1; TRBD2 matches 10 bases. This CDR3 is built from 17 residues. Germline trimming cut 3 bases from V and 3 bases from J; bases unmatched to any gene: 11. CDR1 MGHRA and CDR2 YSYEKL come from the germline V gene. The CDR3 region has the DNA TGCGCCAGCAGCCAGCCCCTCAGCGGGAGGGCCAACTACGAGCAGTACTTC. Protein: CASSQPLSGRANYEQYF.

This chain uses TRBV12-3 or TRBV12-4 with TRBJ2-5; the D gene is possibly TRBD2 (5 bases). The CDR3 contains 17 residues. Trimming cost V 6 bases and J 2 bases, with 22 bases left between them. The chain's CDR3 is CASSATRDSESQETQYF. The DNA of the CDR3 is TGTGCCAGCAGCGCCACCCGGGATAGCGAGAGTCAAGAGACCCAGTACTTC.

This clonotype occurred a few times. This chain uses TRBV2 with TRBJ2-2; 10 bases map to TRBD1. CDR3 length: 15 residues. The ends lost 5 bases at V and 8 bases at J; junction bases unmatched: 8. Germline CDR1 and CDR2: SNHLY and FYNNEI. The CDR3 bases are TGTGCCAGCAGTCAGCGAGGACAGGGGGGTGGGGAGCTGTTTTTT. Protein: CASSQRGQGGGELFF.

The genes are TRBV19 and TRBJ1-5, with unresolved D. Germline CDR1 reads LNHDA; CDR2 reads SQIVND (reference sequence). The CDR3 has 15 amino acids. Trimming took 7 bases from V and 0 from J, leaving 13 bases between them. The CDR3 DNA is TGTGCCAGTACCCCACGAGGGTATAGCAATCAGCCCCAGCATTTT. Its protein product is CASTPRGYSNQPQHF.

This clonotype is termed medium-sized. V and J are TRBV12-3 or TRBV12-4 and TRBJ1-2; 8 bases match TRBD1. Trimming took 5 bases from V and 3 from J; bases not matched to a gene: 5. The CDR3 is 14 residues long. In DNA form, the CDR3 reads TGTGCCAGCAGTCGGCAGGGGGCGGACTATGGCTACACCTTC. It specifies CASSRQGADYGYTF.